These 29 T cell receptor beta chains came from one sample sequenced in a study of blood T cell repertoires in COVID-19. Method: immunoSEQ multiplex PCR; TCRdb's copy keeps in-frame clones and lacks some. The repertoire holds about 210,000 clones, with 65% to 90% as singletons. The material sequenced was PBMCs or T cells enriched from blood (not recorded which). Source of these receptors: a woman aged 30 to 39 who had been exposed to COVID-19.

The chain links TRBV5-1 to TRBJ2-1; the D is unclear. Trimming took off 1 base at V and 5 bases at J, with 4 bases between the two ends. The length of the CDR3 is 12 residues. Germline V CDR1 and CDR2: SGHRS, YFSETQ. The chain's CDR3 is CASSLQDNEQFF. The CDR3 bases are TGCGCCAGCAGCTTGCAGGACAATGAGCAGTTCTTC.

The CDR3 region has the DNA TGTGCCAGCAGCATACAGGGGGGGTCTGGAAACACCATATATTTT. It specifies CASSIQGGSGNTIYF. This chain joins TRBV5-5 and TRBJ1-3; 8 bases are a match to TRBD1. J gave up 1 base and V 4 bases, and 4 bases lay outside the gene matches. Germline CDR1 and CDR2: SGHKS and YYEKEE (reference sequence). The CDR3 is made up of 15 amino acids.

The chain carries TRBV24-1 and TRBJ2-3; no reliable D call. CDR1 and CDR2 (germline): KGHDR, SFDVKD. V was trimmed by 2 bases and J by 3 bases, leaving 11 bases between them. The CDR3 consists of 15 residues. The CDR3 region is CATSDSARLTDTQYF. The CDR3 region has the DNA TGTGCCACCAGTGATTCCGCCAGGTTAACAGATACGCAGTATTTT.

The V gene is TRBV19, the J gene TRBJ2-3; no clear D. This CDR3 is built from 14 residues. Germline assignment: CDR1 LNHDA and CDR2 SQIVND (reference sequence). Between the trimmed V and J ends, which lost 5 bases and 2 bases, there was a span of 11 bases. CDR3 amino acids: CASSQTLTTDTQYF. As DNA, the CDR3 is TGTGCCAGTAGTCAGACTCTCACCACAGATACGCAGTATTTT.

DNA of the CDR3: TGCGCCAGCAGCTTGAACAGGTTTAATACTGGAAACACCATATATTTT. This gives the protein CASSLNRFNTGNTIYF. This sequence joins TRBV5-1 and TRBJ1-3; weak D call: TRBD1 (5 bases). The CDR3 sequence is 16 residues long. CDR1 SGHRS and CDR2 YFSETQ come from the germline V gene. The germline V and J ends were trimmed by 1 base and 2 bases, with 13 bases remaining between them.

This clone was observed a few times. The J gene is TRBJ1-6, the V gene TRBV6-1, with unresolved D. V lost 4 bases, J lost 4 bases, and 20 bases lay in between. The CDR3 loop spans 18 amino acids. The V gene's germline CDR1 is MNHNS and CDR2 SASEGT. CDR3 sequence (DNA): TGTGCCAGCAGTGTTTCCCGGGCCTGGGAGACGTATAATTCACCCCTCCACTTT. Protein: CASSVSRAWETYNSPLHF.

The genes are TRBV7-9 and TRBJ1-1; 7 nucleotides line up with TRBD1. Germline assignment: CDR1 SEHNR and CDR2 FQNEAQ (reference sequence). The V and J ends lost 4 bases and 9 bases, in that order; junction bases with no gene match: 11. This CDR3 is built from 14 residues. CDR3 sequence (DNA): TGTGCCAGCAGCTCTCTTGTGGGGGACAGTAAAGCTTTCTTT. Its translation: CASSSLVGDSKAFF.

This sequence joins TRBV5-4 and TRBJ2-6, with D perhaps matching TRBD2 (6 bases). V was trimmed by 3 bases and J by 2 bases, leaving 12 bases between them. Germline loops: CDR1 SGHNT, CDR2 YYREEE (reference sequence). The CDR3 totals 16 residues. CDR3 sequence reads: CASSSGGRAGANVLTF. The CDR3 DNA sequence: TGTGCCAGCAGCTCCGGGGGAAGAGCTGGGGCCAACGTCCTGACTTTC.

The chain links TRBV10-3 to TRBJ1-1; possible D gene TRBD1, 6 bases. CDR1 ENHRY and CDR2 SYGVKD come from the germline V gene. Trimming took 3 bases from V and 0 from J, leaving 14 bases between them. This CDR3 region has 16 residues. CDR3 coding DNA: TGTGCCATCAGTGATCCTAAAGACAGGCTGAACACTGAAGCTTTCTTT. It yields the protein CAISDPKDRLNTEAFF.

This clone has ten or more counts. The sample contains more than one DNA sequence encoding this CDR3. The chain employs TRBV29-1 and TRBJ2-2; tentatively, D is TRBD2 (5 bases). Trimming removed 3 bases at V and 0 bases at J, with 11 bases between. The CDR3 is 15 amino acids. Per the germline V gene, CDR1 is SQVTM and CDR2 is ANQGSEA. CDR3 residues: CSVELAGTNTGELFF. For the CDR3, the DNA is TGCAGCGTTGAGCTGGCCGGGACGAACACCGGGGAGCTGTTTTTT.

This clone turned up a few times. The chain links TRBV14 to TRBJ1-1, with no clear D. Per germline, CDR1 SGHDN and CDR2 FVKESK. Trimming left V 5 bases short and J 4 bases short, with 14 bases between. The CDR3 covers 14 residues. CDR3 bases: TGTGCCAGCAGCTACGAGATACTCGGCACTGAAGCTTTCTTT. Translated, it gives CASSYEILGTEAFF.

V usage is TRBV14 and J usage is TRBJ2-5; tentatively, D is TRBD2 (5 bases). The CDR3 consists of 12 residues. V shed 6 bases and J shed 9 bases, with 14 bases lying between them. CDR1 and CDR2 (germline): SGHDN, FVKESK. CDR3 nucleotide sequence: TGTGCCAGCAGTCGAACGGCCGGGGCCCAGTACTTC. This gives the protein CASSRTAGAQYF.

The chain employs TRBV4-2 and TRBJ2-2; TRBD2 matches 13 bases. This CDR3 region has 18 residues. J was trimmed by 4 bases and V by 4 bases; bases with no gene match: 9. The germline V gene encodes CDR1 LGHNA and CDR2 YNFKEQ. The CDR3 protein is CASSPQLAGGAGTGELFF. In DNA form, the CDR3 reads TGTGCCAGCAGCCCCCAACTAGCGGGGGGGGCGGGCACCGGGGAGCTGTTTTTT.

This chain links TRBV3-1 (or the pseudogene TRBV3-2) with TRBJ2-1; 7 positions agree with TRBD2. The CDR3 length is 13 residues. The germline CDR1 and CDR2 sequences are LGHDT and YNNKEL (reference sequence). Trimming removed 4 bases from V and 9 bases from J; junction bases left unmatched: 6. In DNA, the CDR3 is TGTGCCAGCAGCCCGTTGGGGGGGATTGAGCAGTTCTTC. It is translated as CASSPLGGIEQFF.

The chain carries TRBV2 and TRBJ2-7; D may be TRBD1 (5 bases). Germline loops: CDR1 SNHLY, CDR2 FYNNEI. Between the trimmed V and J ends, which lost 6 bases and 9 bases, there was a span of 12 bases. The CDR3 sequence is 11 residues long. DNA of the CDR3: TGTGCCAGCAGCCGTTCCCAGGGGCAGTACTTC. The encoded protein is CASSRSQGQYF.

CDR3 sequence reads: CSSVGADHEQYF. The CDR3 nucleotides are TGCAGCTCTGTGGGGGCGGACCACGAGCAGTACTTC. The chain has TRBV29-1 and TRBJ2-7; D possibly corresponds to TRBD1 (6 bases). The CDR3 totals 12 residues. The V gene lost 8 bases and the J gene lost 5 bases, with 16 bases spanning the gap. Germline lookup yields CDR1 SQVTM and CDR2 ANQGSEA.

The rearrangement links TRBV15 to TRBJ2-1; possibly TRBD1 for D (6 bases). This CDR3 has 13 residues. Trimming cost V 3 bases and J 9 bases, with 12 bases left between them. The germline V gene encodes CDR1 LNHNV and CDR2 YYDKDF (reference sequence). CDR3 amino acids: CATSSRRDTEQFF. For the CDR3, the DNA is TGTGCCACCAGCAGCCGAAGGGACACTGAGCAGTTCTTC. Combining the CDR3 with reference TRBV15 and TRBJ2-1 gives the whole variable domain DAMVIQNPRYQVTQFGKPVTLSCSQTLNHNVMYWYQQKSSQAPKLLFHYYDKDFNNEADTPDNFQSRRPNTSFCFLDIRSPGLGDTAMYLCATSSRRDTEQFFGPGTRLTVL.

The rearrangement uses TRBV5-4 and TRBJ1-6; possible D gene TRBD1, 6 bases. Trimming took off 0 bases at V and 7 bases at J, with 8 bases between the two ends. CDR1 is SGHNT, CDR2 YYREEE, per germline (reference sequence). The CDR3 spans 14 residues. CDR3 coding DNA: TGTGCCAGCAGCTTGGCACAGGGCAATTCACCCCTCCACTTT. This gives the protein CASSLAQGNSPLHF.

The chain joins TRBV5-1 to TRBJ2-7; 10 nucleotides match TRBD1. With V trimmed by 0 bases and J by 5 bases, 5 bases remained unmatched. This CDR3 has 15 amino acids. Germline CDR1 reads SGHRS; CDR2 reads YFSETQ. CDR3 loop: CASSLAAGTGDEQYF. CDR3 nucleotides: TGCGCCAGCAGCTTGGCCGCCGGGACAGGGGACGAGCAGTACTTC.

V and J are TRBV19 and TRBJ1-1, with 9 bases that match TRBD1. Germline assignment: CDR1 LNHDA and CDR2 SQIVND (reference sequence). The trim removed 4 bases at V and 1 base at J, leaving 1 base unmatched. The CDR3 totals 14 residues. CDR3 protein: CASSTGQGNTEAFF. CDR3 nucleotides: TGTGCCAGTAGTACGGGACAGGGGAACACTGAAGCTTTCTTT.

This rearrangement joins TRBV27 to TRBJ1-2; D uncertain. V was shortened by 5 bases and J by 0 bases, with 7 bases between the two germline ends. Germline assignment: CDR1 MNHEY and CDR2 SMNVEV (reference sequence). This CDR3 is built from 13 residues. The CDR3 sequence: CASSQSPNYGYTF. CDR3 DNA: TGTGCCAGCAGTCAATCCCCTAACTATGGCTACACCTTC.

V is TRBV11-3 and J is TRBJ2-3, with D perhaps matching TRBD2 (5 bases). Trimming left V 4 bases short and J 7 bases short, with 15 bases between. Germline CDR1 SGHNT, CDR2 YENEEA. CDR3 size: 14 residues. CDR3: CASSSLSTRHTQYF. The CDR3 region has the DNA TGTGCCAGCAGCTCCCTTAGTACTAGACATACGCAGTATTTT. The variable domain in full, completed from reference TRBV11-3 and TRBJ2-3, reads EAGVVQSPRYKIIEKKQPVAFWCNPISGHNTLYWYLQNLGQGPELLIRYENEEAVDDSQLPKDRFSAERLKGVDSTLKIQPAELGDSAVYLCASSSLSTRHTQYFGPGTRLTVL.

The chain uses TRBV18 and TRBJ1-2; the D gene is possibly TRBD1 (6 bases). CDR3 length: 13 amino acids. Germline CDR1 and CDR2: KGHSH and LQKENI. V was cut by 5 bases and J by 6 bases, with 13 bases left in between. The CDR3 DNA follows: TGTGCCAGCTCAACCGGACAGAGGGATGGCTACACCTTC. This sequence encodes CASSTGQRDGYTF. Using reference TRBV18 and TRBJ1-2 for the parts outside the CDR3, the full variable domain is NAGVMQNPRHLVRRRGQEARLRCSPMKGHSHVYWYRQLPEEGLKFMVYLQKENIIDESGMPKERFSAEFPKEGPSILRIQQVVRGDSAAYFCASSTGQRDGYTFGSGTRLTVV.

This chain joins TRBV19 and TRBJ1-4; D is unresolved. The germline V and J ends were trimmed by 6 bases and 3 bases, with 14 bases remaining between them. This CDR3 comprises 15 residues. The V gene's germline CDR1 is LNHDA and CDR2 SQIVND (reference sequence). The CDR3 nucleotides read TGTGCCAGTAGCCGAGGAAGTGGGTCTAATGAAAAACTGTTTTTT. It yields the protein CASSRGSGSNEKLFF.

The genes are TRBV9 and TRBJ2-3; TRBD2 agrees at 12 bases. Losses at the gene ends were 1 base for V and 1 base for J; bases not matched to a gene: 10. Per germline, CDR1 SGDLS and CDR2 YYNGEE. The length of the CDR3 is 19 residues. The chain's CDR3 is CASSVRASGGAGGTDTQYF. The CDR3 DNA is TGTGCCAGCAGCGTACGAGCTAGCGGGGGGGCGGGAGGCACAGATACGCAGTATTTT.

Here the CDR3 reads CASSLQGVEGKLFF. DNA of the CDR3: TGTGCCAGCAGCCTGCAGGGCGTTGAAGGAAAACTGTTTTTT. The V call is TRBV3-1 (or the pseudogene TRBV3-2), the J call TRBJ1-4; D may be TRBD1 (5 bases). The CDR3 spans 14 residues. From germline, CDR1 is LGHDT and CDR2 YNNKEL (reference sequence). V shed 4 bases and J shed 10 bases, with 16 bases lying between them.

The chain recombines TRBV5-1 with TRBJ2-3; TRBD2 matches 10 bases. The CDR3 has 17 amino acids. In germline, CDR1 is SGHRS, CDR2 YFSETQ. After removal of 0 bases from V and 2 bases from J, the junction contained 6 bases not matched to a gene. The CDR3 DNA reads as TGCGCCAGCAGCTTGGCCACGAGCGGGGGGGCCACAGATACGCAGTATTTT. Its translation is CASSLATSGGATDTQYF.

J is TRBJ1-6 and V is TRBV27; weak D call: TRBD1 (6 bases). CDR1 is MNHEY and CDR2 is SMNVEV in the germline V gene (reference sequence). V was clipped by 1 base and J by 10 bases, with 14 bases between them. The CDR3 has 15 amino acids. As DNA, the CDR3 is TGTGCCAGCAGTTTATGGGGCAGGGGCGGGTCACCCCTCCACTTT. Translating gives CASSLWGRGGSPLHF.

CDR3 DNA sequence: TGTGCCATCAATCCCGGGACAGCCGAGTACGAGCAGTACTTC. Its translation: CAINPGTAEYEQYF. The gene calls are TRBV10-3 and TRBJ2-7, with TRBD1 matching over 7 bases. The CDR3 is 14 amino acids. Germline CDR1 reads ENHRY; CDR2 reads SYGVKD. V lost 7 bases to trimming and J lost 4 bases; unmatched junction nucleotides: 10.